This T cell receptor (beta chain) was recovered during a study of memory CD4+ T cells and cytomegalovirus serostatus. Study information: This sample comes from healthy Belgian adults, fewer than 10 CMV seropositive, approximately 23 seronegative.

Germline CDR1 reads SNHLY; CDR2 reads FYNNEI. Trimming removed 6 bases from V and 6 bases from J; junction bases left unmatched: 11. CDR3 length equals 15 residues. Single viable CD3+CD4+CD8-CD45RO+ cells were sorted as the memory CD4+ T cells. Donors' CMV status reflects serum IgG against pp150, pp28, p38, p52. Original data processing: After removing out-of-frame reads, around 2,000,000 distinct TCRbeta sequences remained. Data came from immunoSEQ multiplex PCR; TCRdb stores just in-frame clones and leaves some out. V and J calls plus clone size are reproduced from that table; the DNA served to infer D and trimming. The sample gives tens of thousands of clones, approximately 80% of which show up once; approximately 4.5% is in the top ten.

This TCR derives from an adult in good health and CMV-seropositive. The chain combines TRBV2 with TRBJ1-1; 9 nucleotides align to TRBD1. The sample was memory CD4+ T cells from blood. The CDR3, as DNA: TGTGCCAGCAGAGATGGCGGGACAGGGCACTCTGAAGCTTTCTTT. Amino acids: CASRDGGTGHSEAFF.